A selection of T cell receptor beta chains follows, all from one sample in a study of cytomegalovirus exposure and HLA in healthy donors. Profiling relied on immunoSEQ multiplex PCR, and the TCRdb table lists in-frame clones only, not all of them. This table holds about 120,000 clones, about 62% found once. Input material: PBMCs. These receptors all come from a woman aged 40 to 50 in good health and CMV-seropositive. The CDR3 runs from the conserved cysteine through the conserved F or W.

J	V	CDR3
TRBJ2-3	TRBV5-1	CASSLATATDTQYF
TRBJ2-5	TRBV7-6	CASIKMRGETQYF
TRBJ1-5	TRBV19	CASSMVTGYLQPQHF
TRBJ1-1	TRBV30	CASQTGIEAFF
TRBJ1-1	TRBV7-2	CASSLGSRLGAFF
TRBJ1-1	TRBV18	CASSPPSRGNTEAFF
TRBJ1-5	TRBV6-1	CASFSGQSNQPQHF
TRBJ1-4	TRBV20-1	CSALNEKLFF
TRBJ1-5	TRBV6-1	CASSETGASNQPQHF
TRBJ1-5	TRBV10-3	CAISPDSNQPQHF
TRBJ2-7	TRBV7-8	CASSLASNGRFGEQYF
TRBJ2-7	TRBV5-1	CASSPTSGTTYEQYF
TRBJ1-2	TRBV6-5	CASRPGGEGYGYTF
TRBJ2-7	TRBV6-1	CASSESGREQYF
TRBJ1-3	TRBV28	CASSLYQGARGNTIYF
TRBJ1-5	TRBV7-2	CASSSPRTGGVFGNQPQHF
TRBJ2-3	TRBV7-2	CASSLAVHTDTQYF
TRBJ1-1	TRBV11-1	CASSLSGRGDMNTEAFF
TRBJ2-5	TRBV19	CASKPGTANTKETQYF
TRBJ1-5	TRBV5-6	CASSLEGQGPDSNQPQHF
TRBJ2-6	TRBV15	CATSGPRGSGANVLTF
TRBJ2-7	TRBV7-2	CASSWGGGGAYEQYF
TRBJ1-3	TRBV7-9	CASSTKGTGGTENTIYF
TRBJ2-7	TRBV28	CASSPRRAGPYEQYF
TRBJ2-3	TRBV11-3	CASSSYTDTQYF
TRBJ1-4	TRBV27	CASSFGLETNEKLFF
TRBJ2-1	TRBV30	CAWSRASGGNNEQFF
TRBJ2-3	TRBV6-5	CASRKQGADTQYF
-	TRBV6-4	CASSDLRQGWDEQYF
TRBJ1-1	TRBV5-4	CASSMSGTANTEAFF
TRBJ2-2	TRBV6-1	CASSELAGGPSTGELFF
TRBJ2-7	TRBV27	CASSPQGGSYEQYF
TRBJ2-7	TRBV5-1	CASSSNSGGNYEQYF
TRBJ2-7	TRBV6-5	CASSLRETGHEQYF
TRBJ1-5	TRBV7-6	CASSTLAGMNSNQPQHF
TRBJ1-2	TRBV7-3	CASSGQYGYTF
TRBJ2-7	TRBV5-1	CASSLAGGVYEQYF
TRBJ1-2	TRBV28	CASSLRDYGYTF
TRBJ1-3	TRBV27	CASSNTGSSGNTIYF
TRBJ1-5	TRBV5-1	CASSQDSANQPQHF
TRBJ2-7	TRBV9	CASSAGTGGYEQYF
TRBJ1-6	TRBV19	CASSTDREESPLHF
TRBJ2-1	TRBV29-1	CSVDGDSYNEQFF
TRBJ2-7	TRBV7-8	CASSLSGQGSYEQYF
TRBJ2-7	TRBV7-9	CSGGGRSNEQYF
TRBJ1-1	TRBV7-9	CASSPGPQGNTEAFF
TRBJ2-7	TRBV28	CASSPWGEGNYEQYF
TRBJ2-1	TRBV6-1	CASSRSGEGHEQFF
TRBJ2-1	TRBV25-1	CASSVLAGDNEQFF
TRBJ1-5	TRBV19	CASSPGVSSLPQHF
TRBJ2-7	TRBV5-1	CASSLSGGDHEQYF
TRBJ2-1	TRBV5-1	CASSLLGYNEQFF